These T cell receptor beta chains were read from a single sample in a study of cytomegalovirus exposure and HLA in healthy donors. Sequencing was performed with immunoSEQ multiplex PCR; in TCRdb, only in-frame clones are kept and a portion is missing. Seen here are approximately 140,000 clones, 82% observed once, and the top ten hold less than 3%. The sequenced sample consisted of PBMCs. These receptors all stem from a male donor in good health and CMV-seronegative. CDR3s include the opening cysteine and the closing phenylalanine or tryptophan. Each record gives: D gene, clone size, V gene, J gene, CDR3 protein, CDR3 DNA. A D gene is named only where the DNA matches it firmly. Where a row states a size, it is once, few, many or the class of an expanded clone; other rows omit it.

D gene: TRBD2
clone size: .
V gene: TRBV27
J gene: TRBJ2-1
CDR3 protein: CASSLGLATYNEQFF
CDR3 DNA: TGTGCCAGCAGCCTGGGACTAGCGACATACAATGAGCAGTTCTTC

D gene: .
clone size: .
V gene: TRBV5-1
J gene: TRBJ2-5
CDR3 protein: CASSLLPSGETQYF
CDR3 DNA: TGCGCCAGCAGCTTACTACCTTCGGGAGAGACCCAGTACTTC

D gene: TRBD2
clone size: .
V gene: TRBV11-2
J gene: TRBJ2-7
CDR3 protein: CASSLTSGAPYEQYF
CDR3 DNA: TGTGCCAGCAGTTTAACTAGCGGGGCCCCCTACGAGCAGTACTTC

D gene: .
clone size: .
V gene: TRBV25-1
J gene: TRBJ1-2
CDR3 protein: CASSERGVGGGYGYTF
CDR3 DNA: TGTGCCAGCAGTGAACGGGGGGTAGGGGGTGGCTATGGCTACACCTTC

D gene: .
clone size: .
V gene: TRBV11-2
J gene: TRBJ2-2
CDR3 protein: CASSLVRGAHGELFF
CDR3 DNA: TGTGCCAGCAGCTTGGTCCGCGGGGCGCACGGGGAGCTGTTTTTT

D gene: TRBD1
clone size: .
V gene: TRBV27
J gene: TRBJ2-6
CDR3 protein: CASSLWQGAHSTSGANVLTF
CDR3 DNA: TGTGCCAGCAGTTTATGGCAGGGGGCCCATTCAACCTCTGGGGCCAACGTCCTGACTTTC

D gene: TRBD2
clone size: .
V gene: TRBV9
J gene: TRBJ2-1
CDR3 protein: CASSFAGGRGSYNEQFF
CDR3 DNA: TGTGCCAGCAGCTTCGCGGGGGGGAGAGGGTCCTACAATGAGCAGTTCTTC

D gene: TRBD2
clone size: .
V gene: TRBV5-6
J gene: TRBJ2-1
CDR3 protein: CASARLASGSYHNEQFF
CDR3 DNA: TGTGCCAGCGCCCGGTTGGCTAGCGGGAGTTACCACAATGAGCAGTTCTTC

D gene: TRBD2
clone size: .
V gene: TRBV28
J gene: TRBJ2-7
CDR3 protein: CASSPPGTSAYEQYF
CDR3 DNA: TGTGCCAGCAGTCCCCCCGGGACTAGCGCCTACGAGCAGTACTTC

D gene: .
clone size: .
V gene: TRBV29-1
J gene: TRBJ2-7
CDR3 protein: CSVADYEQYF
CDR3 DNA: TGCAGCGTAGCCGACTACGAGCAGTACTTC

D gene: TRBD1
clone size: .
V gene: TRBV19
J gene: TRBJ1-1
CDR3 protein: CASRQGAGEAFF
CDR3 DNA: TGTGCCAGTAGACAGGGGGCAGGTGAAGCTTTCTTT

D gene: .
clone size: .
V gene: TRBV30
J gene: TRBJ1-2
CDR3 protein: CAWSNAPFYYGYTF
CDR3 DNA: TGTGCCTGGAGTAATGCGCCTTTCTACTATGGCTACACCTTC

D gene: .
clone size: .
V gene: TRBV29-1
J gene: TRBJ1-1
CDR3 protein: CSADYTEAFF
CDR3 DNA: TGCAGCGCCGACTACACTGAAGCTTTCTTT

D gene: .
clone size: few
V gene: TRBV11-3
J gene: TRBJ1-5
CDR3 protein: CASSSDPSDGGGQPQHF
CDR3 DNA: TGTGCCAGCAGCTCAGACCCCTCTGACGGGGGTGGTCAGCCCCAGCATTTT

D gene: TRBD2
clone size: .
V gene: TRBV7-2
J gene: TRBJ2-1
CDR3 protein: CASSLGAGGRDEQFF
CDR3 DNA: TGTGCCAGCAGCTTAGGAGCGGGGGGTAGGGATGAGCAGTTCTTC

D gene: .
clone size: .
V gene: TRBV7-2
J gene: TRBJ2-4
CDR3 protein: CASSSNRDVNIQYF
CDR3 DNA: TGTGCCAGCAGCTCTAACAGGGATGTGAACATTCAGTACTTC

D gene: TRBD2
clone size: .
V gene: TRBV27
J gene: TRBJ2-7
CDR3 protein: CASSLAGGGEQYF
CDR3 DNA: TGTGCCAGCAGCCTAGCGGGAGGGGGCGAGCAGTACTTC

D gene: TRBD2
clone size: .
V gene: TRBV19
J gene: TRBJ2-7
CDR3 protein: CASSPMGGGSYEQYF
CDR3 DNA: TGTGCCAGTAGCCCAATGGGCGGCGGGAGCTACGAGCAGTACTTC

D gene: TRBD1
clone size: .
V gene: TRBV10-1
J gene: TRBJ2-7
CDR3 protein: CASGDRAPGEQYF
CDR3 DNA: TGCGCCAGCGGAGACAGGGCGCCAGGCGAGCAGTACTTC

D gene: .
clone size: few
V gene: TRBV2
J gene: TRBJ1-2
CDR3 protein: CARGNGYTF
CDR3 DNA: TGTGCCCGAGGGAACGGCTACACCTTC

D gene: .
clone size: .
V gene: TRBV6-6
J gene: TRBJ2-5
CDR3 protein: CASSLRDTKETQYF
CDR3 DNA: TGTGCCAGCAGTCTCCGGGACACCAAAGAGACCCAGTACTTC

D gene: .
clone size: .
V gene: TRBV18
J gene: TRBJ1-3
CDR3 protein: CASSPQTQRGNTIYF
CDR3 DNA: TGTGCCAGCTCCCCACAGACCCAGAGGGGAAACACCATATATTTT

D gene: .
clone size: .
V gene: TRBV5-1
J gene: TRBJ1-2
CDR3 protein: CASSLALRGSYGYTF
CDR3 DNA: TGCGCCAGCAGCTTGGCCCTCAGGGGCAGCTATGGCTACACCTTC

D gene: TRBD1
clone size: .
V gene: TRBV2
J gene: TRBJ2-5
CDR3 protein: CASSKGQGGETQYF
CDR3 DNA: TGTGCCAGCAGTAAAGGACAGGGAGGAGAGACCCAGTACTTC

D gene: .
clone size: .
V gene: TRBV7-6
J gene: TRBJ2-7
CDR3 protein: CASSPLAGWDEQYF
CDR3 DNA: TGTGCCAGCAGCCCACTTGCAGGGTGGGACGAGCAGTACTTC

D gene: .
clone size: .
V gene: TRBV11-2
J gene: TRBJ1-2
CDR3 protein: CASSRDSFSYTF
CDR3 DNA: TGTGCCAGCAGCAGAGACAGTTTCAGCTACACCTTC

D gene: .
clone size: .
V gene: TRBV4-3
J gene: TRBJ2-1
CDR3 protein: CASSQDWGLEQFF
CDR3 DNA: TGCGCCAGCAGCCAAGATTGGGGACTCGAGCAGTTCTTC

D gene: .
clone size: .
V gene: TRBV4-3
J gene: TRBJ2-3
CDR3 protein: CASSQSTRKGTDTQYF
CDR3 DNA: TGCGCCAGCAGCCAGTCGACTAGGAAGGGGACAGATACGCAGTATTTT

D gene: TRBD1
clone size: .
V gene: TRBV29-1
J gene: TRBJ1-5
CDR3 protein: CSVAMDRVNQPQHF
CDR3 DNA: TGCAGCGTCGCAATGGACAGGGTTAATCAGCCCCAGCATTTT

D gene: TRBD2
clone size: .
V gene: TRBV7-9
J gene: TRBJ2-7
CDR3 protein: CASSSSRASGSYEQYF
CDR3 DNA: TGTGCCAGCAGCTCCTCCCGCGCTAGCGGGAGTTACGAGCAGTACTTC

D gene: .
clone size: .
V gene: TRBV7-2
J gene: TRBJ1-2
CDR3 protein: CASSLGGTFYGYTF
CDR3 DNA: TGTGCCAGCAGCTTAGGGGGGACATTCTATGGCTACACCTTC

D gene: TRBD2
clone size: .
V gene: TRBV5-1
J gene: TRBJ2-7
CDR3 protein: CASSFGLADSYEQYF
CDR3 DNA: TGCGCCAGCAGCTTCGGACTAGCGGACTCCTACGAGCAGTACTTC